Listed below are T cell receptor beta chains from one sample, sequenced in a study of OX40 agonist ivuxolimab in advanced cancers. Assay used: immunoSEQ multiplex PCR; TCRdb lists only in-frame clones, some missing. Found here are tens of thousands of clones, about 94% of them singletons; the top ten hold roughly 19%. This specimen consisted of CD4+ or CD8+ T cells sorted from blood, obtained in a trial of the OX40 agonist ivuxolimab. All receptors derive from an adult with an advanced solid tumor such as melanoma, head and neck, liver or kidney cancer. CDR3s include the opening cysteine and the closing phenylalanine or tryptophan. Fields, in order: J gene, V gene, clone size, D gene, CDR3 DNA, CDR3 protein. D genes are given only for firm matches. Clone size is not always given. Where it is, it says once, few, many or a class for expanded clones.

>TRBJ2-7|TRBV7-2|.|TRBD2
TGTGCCAGCAGCTTAACGGCTCTAGCGGGCTACGAGCAGTACTTC
CASSLTALAGYEQYF
>TRBJ2-6|TRBV9|.|.
TGTGCCAGCAGCGAGGCTGGGGCCAACGTCCTGACTTTC
CASSEAGANVLTF
>TRBJ2-1|TRBV13|.|TRBD2
TGTGCCAGCAGCCGGGGGACGGGAGGTTACAATGAGCAGTTCTTC
CASSRGTGGYNEQFF
>TRBJ2-1|TRBV4-3|once|TRBD2
TGCGCCAGCAGCCCAGAACTAGCGGACCCCCCCGGCAATGAGCAGTTCTTC
CASSPELADPPGNEQFF
>TRBJ2-3|TRBV5-6|.|.
TGTGCCAGCAGCTCGGGAGATACGCAGTATTTT
CASSSGDTQYF
>TRBJ2-7|TRBV27|.|TRBD1
TGTGCCAGCAGTATTCGGACAGGGGGCGGATACGAGCAGTACTTC
CASSIRTGGGYEQYF
>TRBJ1-4|TRBV4-3|.|TRBD1
TGCGCCAGCAGCCTAGGGACAGGGGAAGGGAGACTGTTTTTT
CASSLGTGEGRLFF
>TRBJ1-5|TRBV27|.|TRBD1
TGTGCCAGCAGTTCGGGGACAGGGGGCAATCAGCCCCAGCATTTT
CASSSGTGGNQPQHF
>TRBJ2-7|TRBV7-6|.|TRBD1
TGTGCCAGCAGCTTACAAACAGGGGGCCATAACGAGCAGTACTTC
CASSLQTGGHNEQYF
>TRBJ2-7|TRBV27|.|TRBD1
TGTGCCAGCAAATTGGGACAGGGGACCTACGAGCAGTACTTC
CASKLGQGTYEQYF
>TRBJ2-7|TRBV11-2|.|.
TGTGCCAGCAGCGTAGGACTCAGGTACGAGCAGTACTTC
CASSVGLRYEQYF
>TRBJ2-7|TRBV4-3|.|TRBD1
TGCGCCAGCAGCCAAGATACAACGAGGCGGGACAGGGGGCTTTACGAGCAGTACTTC
CASSQDTTRRDRGLYEQYF
>TRBJ2-7|TRBV25-1|.|.
TGTGCCAGTTGCCGGTTAGGGAGCTACGAGCAGTACTTC
CASCRLGSYEQYF
>TRBJ2-6|TRBV14|.|.
TGTGCCAGCAGCCAAGATCCCCCAGCGGCCCGGCCCCAATGGGGGGCCAACGTCCTGACTTTC
CASSQDPPAARPQWGANVLTF
>TRBJ2-1|TRBV18|.|.
TGTGCCAGCTCACCATCCGACCCCCTACGGGGTGAGCAGTTCTTC
CASSPSDPLRGEQFF
>TRBJ2-1|TRBV7-3|.|TRBD2
TGTGCCAGCAGCCGGACTAGCGGGAGTAACTACAATGAGCAGTTCTTC
CASSRTSGSNYNEQFF
>TRBJ2-7|TRBV11-2|.|.
TGTGCCAGCAGCTTAGTCCCTCGACAGCCCTCCTACGAGCAGTACTTC
CASSLVPRQPSYEQYF
>TRBJ2-1|TRBV7-2|few|TRBD1
TGCGCCAGCAGCCAAGATAGGCAGGGGGCCTACAATGAGCAGTTCTTC
CASSQDRQGAYNEQFF
>TRBJ2-1|TRBV7-9|.|.
TGTGCCAGCAGCTTGACCCGGGTCGGGGGCAATGAGCAGTTCTTC
CASSLTRVGGNEQFF
>TRBJ1-5|TRBV9|.|TRBD1
TGTGCCAGCAGCTCCAGGGGGGTCTCAGGACAGCCCCAGCATTTT
CASSSRGVSGQPQHF
>TRBJ2-1|TRBV29-1|.|.
TGCAGCGTTGTTCTCACTGCGTTACCCTACAATGAGCAGTTCTTC
CSVVLTALPYNEQFF
>TRBJ2-3|TRBV9|.|.
TGTGCCAGCAGCGTAGAGGGCAGGGGAGCAGATACGCAGTATTTT
CASSVEGRGADTQYF
>TRBJ1-2|TRBV29-1|.|.
TGCAGCGTTGACCGACAGGAAGAAGTGGACTATGGCTACACCTTC
CSVDRQEEVDYGYTF
>TRBJ2-1|TRBV9|.|TRBD1
TGTGCCAGCAGCGCTGCGAGGGACAGCTCCTACAATGAGCAGTTCTTC
CASSAARDSSYNEQFF
>TRBJ2-1|TRBV29-1|.|.
TGCAGCGTTCGAGGTGAGGCTACGGGACACAATGAGCAGTTCTTC
CSVRGEATGHNEQFF
>TRBJ2-7|TRBV5-6|.|TRBD1
TGTGCCAGCAGCTTTCTGGCCAGGGGGTACGAGCAGTACTTC
CASSFLARGYEQYF
>TRBJ2-2|TRBV6-5|.|.
TGTGCCAGCAGTTACTTCACGCCATGGACCGGGGAGCTGTTTTTT
CASSYFTPWTGELFF
>TRBJ1-4|TRBV5-4|.|TRBD1
TGTGCCAGCAGCTTGGACAGGGGGCCGGCAACTAATGAAAAACTGTTTTTT
CASSLDRGPATNEKLFF
>TRBJ2-5|TRBV15|.|.
TGTGCCACCAGCACAACAAGGCGTTCTAAAGAGACCCAGTACTTC
CATSTTRRSKETQYF
>TRBJ2-3|TRBV7-6|once|TRBD2
TGTGCCAGCAGCTCCTCTAGCGGGAGGGCCACAGATACGCAGTATTTT
CASSSSSGRATDTQYF
>TRBJ2-1|TRBV5-6|.|.
TGTGCCAGCAGCCCTATGCCTGGCGGGGATGAGCAGTTCTTC
CASSPMPGGDEQFF
>TRBJ2-5|TRBV30|.|.
TGTGCCTGGGATCCGGGACATTCACAAGAGACCCAGTACTTC
CAWDPGHSQETQYF
>TRBJ2-2|TRBV4-1|.|.
TGCGCCAGCAGCCAAGACAGGGAGAACACCGGGGAGCTGTTTTTT
CASSQDRENTGELFF
>TRBJ1-1|TRBV20-1|.|.
TGCAGTGCTAGGAGGCACGGTGAATTCTTT
CSARRHGEFF
>TRBJ2-5|TRBV6-5|.|TRBD2
TGTGCCAGCACCCAAGGGCGGGAGGGCACAGAGACCCAGTACTTC
CASTQGREGTETQYF
>TRBJ2-1|TRBV27|.|.
TGTGCCAGCAGCCTTGAAGGGACCCACAATGAGCAGTTCTTC
CASSLEGTHNEQFF